This TCR beta chain was observed in a study of T-cell memory formation after mild COVID-19. This clonotype was seen only a few times. The antigen is unknown. Germline CDR1 is MNHEY and CDR2 is SVGAGI. The trim removed 5 bases at V and 9 bases at J, leaving 5 bases unmatched. The CDR3 contains 14 residues. TCRdb fed the 5' RACE reads into MiXCR, producing one record per CDR3 protein. The repertoire holds 300,000 to 400,000 distinct CDR3 sequences, roughly an eighth seen once, with 22% in the top ten. The study, taken as a whole, reports: Shrinking CD4+ clones were chiefly CM and EM; CD8+ ones were chiefly EMRA.

The J gene is TRBJ2-1, the V gene TRBV6-5; 12 nucleotides match TRBD1. The receptor was derived from a man younger than 35 who had mild COVID-19 (a few samples of this study predate the infection). Cell type and time point are not known. Sequences were obtained from PBMCs or a T cell subset sorted from them (not recorded which). CDR3 protein: CASSRGQGALEQFF. The CDR3 DNA reads as TGTGCCAGCAGTAGGGGACAGGGGGCTCTTGAGCAGTTCTTC.